The 32 T cell receptor beta chains below all came from one sample that was sequenced in a study of radiotherapy plus CTLA-4 blockade in lung cancer (dated by TCRdb to the late 2010s). The method behind the library was the immunoSEQ multiplex PCR assay. The clones in this table, taken by TCRdb from immuneACCESS, are in-frame only. Not every clone is retained; where verified, under half of the shortfall comes from an unresolved V gene, and the cause of the rest is unknown. The sample yields tens of thousands of clones; more than 70% were counted once. The top ten hold about 2.7% of the sample. The specimen was peripheral blood, collected from a patient treated with radiotherapy plus ipilimumab. These receptors were obtained from a human donor with non-small cell lung cancer whose response to radiotherapy plus ipilimumab could not be evaluated.

The chain recombines TRBV15 with TRBJ2-5, with D perhaps matching TRBD1 (5 bases). Trimming left V 0 bases short and J 1 base short, with 18 bases between. CDR1 is LNHNV and CDR2 is YYDKDF in the germline V gene (reference sequence). The CDR3 has 18 residues. The CDR3 loop is CATSREGSGWQGQETQYF. DNA for the CDR3: TGTGCCACCAGCAGAGAAGGCAGTGGTTGGCAGGGCCAAGAGACCCAGTACTTC.

DNA of the CDR3: TGTGCCAGCGGAAGACTACCTCGCTCCTACAATGAGCAGTTCTTC. Translation: CASGRLPRSYNEQFF. The chain couples TRBV9 to TRBJ2-1, with TRBD2 as a possible D gene (5 bases). Germline-derived CDR1 and CDR2 are SGDLS and YYNGEE. CDR3 length: 15 residues. V lost 7 bases and J lost 0, with 14 bases in between. Drawing the rest from reference TRBV9 and TRBJ2-1, the complete variable domain is DSGVTQTPKHLITATGQRVTLRCSPRSGDLSVYWYQQSLDQGLQFLIQYYNGEERAKGNILERFSAQQFPDLHSELNLSSLELGDSALYFCASGRLPRSYNEQFFGPGTRLTVL.

V and J are TRBV4-3 and TRBJ2-3; 10 positions agree with TRBD2. The CDR3 loop spans 15 amino acids. With V trimmed by 2 bases and J by 6 bases, 5 bases remained unmatched. The V gene's germline CDR1 is LGHNA and CDR2 YSLEER. CDR3 residues: CASSQLAGVPDTQYF. Here the CDR3 DNA reads TGCGCCAGCAGCCAACTAGCGGGAGTACCGGATACGCAGTATTTT.

The V call is TRBV18, the J call TRBJ2-1; 10 nucleotides match TRBD2. Trimming removed 4 bases from V and 2 bases from J; junction bases left unmatched: 2. The CDR3 is 15 amino acids. Germline lookup yields CDR1 KGHSH and CDR2 LQKENI. CDR3: CASSQSGGAYNEQFF. CDR3 coding DNA: TGTGCCAGCTCACAAAGCGGGGGGGCCTACAATGAGCAGTTCTTC.

The chain employs TRBV29-1 and TRBJ2-3, with 10 bases matching TRBD2. This CDR3 has 20 amino acids. V shed 3 bases, J shed 2 bases, and the junction held 20 bases outside the gene matches. From germline, CDR1 is SQVTM and CDR2 ANQGSEA. The CDR3 DNA reads TGCAGCGTTGAGGGGGCTAGGAGCGGGGGGGCTCCCCTTTACACAGATACGCAGTATTTT. It codes for CSVEGARSGGAPLYTDTQYF.

This clone is labeled as medium-sized. The chain employs TRBV10-3 and TRBJ1-3, with 8 bases matching TRBD1. Unmatched junction bases numbered 12, after V lost 3 bases and J lost 8 bases. Germline V gives CDR1 ENHRY, CDR2 SYGVKD. The CDR3 covers 16 residues. CDR3 sequence (DNA): TGTGCCATCAGTGACCGGGGCAGGGGGCAAGGGGACACCATATATTTT. It is translated as CAISDRGRGQGDTIYF.

There are a few counts of this clone. The chain couples TRBV19 to TRBJ1-6, with unresolved D. CDR3 size: 13 residues. V was clipped by 5 bases and J by 8 bases, with 10 bases between them. CDR1 and CDR2 (germline): LNHDA, SQIVND (reference sequence). Here the CDR3 DNA reads TGTGCCAGTAGTGCCCGCGGATATTCACCCCTCCACTTT. Its translation: CASSARGYSPLHF.

This clone was counted a single time. The V and J genes are TRBV9 and TRBJ1-1, with TRBD1 identical over 7 bases. The CDR3 length is 13 residues. The trim removed 1 base at V and 7 bases at J, leaving 4 bases unmatched. Germline values: CDR1 SGDLS, CDR2 YYNGEE. CDR3 DNA sequence: TGTGCCAGCAGCGTACAAGGGGGCGATGAAGCTTTCTTT. Its translation: CASSVQGGDEAFF.

The chain recombines TRBV28 with TRBJ2-7; the D is unclear. V was trimmed by 1 base and J by 1 base, leaving 17 bases between them. The V gene's germline CDR1 is MDHEN and CDR2 SYDVKM. This CDR3 has 17 amino acids. DNA for the CDR3: TGTGCCAGCAGTTTATCCCGCCGTCCCCCTAGGTCCTACGAGCAGTACTTC. Translation: CASSLSRRPPRSYEQYF.

The chain combines TRBV10-2 with TRBJ1-1; maybe TRBD1 (5 bases). The CDR3 totals 15 residues. Germline assignment: CDR1 WSHSY and CDR2 SAAADI. Trimming stripped 5 bases from V and 0 bases from J, with 13 bases between. The CDR3 loop reads CASSTQAIMNTEAFF. The DNA of the CDR3 is TGCGCCAGCAGTACACAGGCCATAATGAACACTGAAGCTTTCTTT.

This clone was observed a single time. This rearrangement joins TRBV4-1 to TRBJ2-1; 9 bases are shared with TRBD1. The CDR3 has 13 residues. Per germline, CDR1 MGHRA and CDR2 YSYEKL. Unmatched junction bases numbered 2, after V lost 2 bases and J lost 9 bases. CDR3 in amino acids: CASSQTGGGEQFF. CDR3 nucleotides: TGCGCCAGCAGCCAAACAGGGGGCGGTGAGCAGTTCTTC.

J is TRBJ2-5 and V is TRBV18, with D possibly TRBD1 on 5 matching bases. The last part of the DNA fits TRBJ2-7 better; the J call may be wrong. Germline V lookup: CDR1 KGHSH, CDR2 LQKENI. The CDR3 length is 14 residues. CDR3 loop: CASSVSQGSYEQYF. The CDR3 DNA reads TGTGCCAGCTCGGTCTCGCAGGGCTCCTACGAGCAGTACTTC.

This clone has just one count. The chain links TRBV7-9 to TRBJ2-5; 7 bases map to TRBD1. Germline values: CDR1 SEHNR, CDR2 FQNEAQ (reference sequence). The CDR3 is made up of 13 amino acids. V was pared by 5 bases and J by 5 bases, with 5 bases of the junction left unmatched. CDR3 DNA sequence: TGTGCCAGCAGCGTAAGACAGGGCGAGACCCAGTACTTC. Residues: CASSVRQGETQYF.

V usage is TRBV18 and J usage is TRBJ1-1; 7 bases are a match to TRBD1. This CDR3 is 14 amino acids long. Unmatched junction bases numbered 11, after V lost 2 bases and J lost 11 bases. Germline V gene data show CDR1 as KGHSH and CDR2 as LQKENI. In nucleotides, the CDR3 is TGTGCCAGCTCACCAGAGACAGGGACCCTTTCGGCTTTCTTT. This translates into CASSPETGTLSAFF. The entire variable domain, with the rest obtained from reference TRBV18 and TRBJ1-1, is as follows: NAGVMQNPRHLVRRRGQEARLRCSPMKGHSHVYWYRQLPEEGLKFMVYLQKENIIDESGMPKERFSAEFPKEGPSILRIQQVVRGDSAAYFCASSPETGTLSAFFGQGTRLTVV.

The chain links TRBV7-2 to TRBJ1-2; the match to TRBD1 covers 11 bases. V shed 3 bases, J shed 6 bases, and the junction held 9 bases outside the gene matches. Germline V lookup: CDR1 SGHTA, CDR2 FQGNSA. This CDR3 is 16 amino acids long. Here the CDR3 DNA reads TGTGCCAGCAGCTTCCCCGGACAGGGGGCTGAGGATGGCTACACCTTC. Encoded protein: CASSFPGQGAEDGYTF.

V and J are TRBV29-1 and TRBJ2-3; D is unresolved. The CDR3 has 13 residues. Germline V gene sequence: CDR1 SQVTM, CDR2 ANQGSEA. The germline V and J ends were trimmed by 5 bases and 1 base, with 10 bases remaining between them. The CDR3 reads CSVFPSGTDTQYF. CDR3 in DNA: TGCAGCGTTTTTCCAAGCGGCACAGATACGCAGTATTTT.

This clone was observed a few times. The chain is built from TRBV27 and TRBJ2-5; maybe TRBD1 (5 bases). This CDR3 spans 18 amino acids. Germline CDR1 and CDR2: MNHEY and SMNVEV (reference sequence). Between the trimmed V and J ends, which lost 4 bases and 14 bases, there was a span of 35 bases. CDR3 residues: CASSSPLLGRRIPPYGYF. The CDR3 bases are TGTGCCAGCAGTTCCCCCTTGTTGGGGCGGCGAATTCCCCCTTACGGATACTTC.

Concerning this clone itself: The same CDR3 can be traced to other DNA sequences in this sample. V usage is TRBV29-1 and J usage is TRBJ1-1, with 8 bases fitting TRBD1. The junction had 5 bases not matched to a gene; V was cut back by 1 base and J by 4 bases. The CDR3 is made up of 14 amino acids. Germline CDR1 reads SQVTM; CDR2 reads ANQGSEA. The CDR3 spells CSVEVTTGVTEAFF. The CDR3 DNA reads as TGCAGCGTTGAAGTCACGACAGGGGTCACTGAAGCTTTCTTT.

This rearrangement joins TRBV7-6 to TRBJ2-6; weak D call: TRBD2 (5 bases). Looked up from germline, CDR1 is SGHVS and CDR2 is FNYEAQ. Deletions cut 3 bases from V and 0 bases from J, with 15 bases between. The CDR3 length is 18 residues. The CDR3 coding sequence is TGTGCCAGCAGCTTCCCGCTCGGAGGAGGCTCTGGGGCCAACGTCCTGACTTTC. As protein: CASSFPLGGGSGANVLTF.

The rearrangement links TRBV18 to TRBJ1-2, with D unclear. CDR3 size: 15 residues. Per the germline V gene, CDR1 is KGHSH and CDR2 is LQKENI. V was pared by 3 bases and J by 7 bases, with 18 bases between. CDR3 amino acids: CASSPTISSGIGYTF. Written as DNA, the CDR3 is TGTGCCAGCTCACCCACGATCTCCAGCGGGATTGGCTACACCTTC.

The V gene is TRBV7-2, the J gene TRBJ2-5; maybe TRBD1 (6 bases). Trimming removed 3 bases at V and 5 bases at J, with 10 bases between. CDR1 is SGHTA, CDR2 FQGNSA, per germline. This CDR3 spans 13 amino acids. The CDR3 sequence: CASSLGQGETQYF. The CDR3 DNA is TGTGCCAGCAGCTTGGGACAAGGGGAGACCCAGTACTTC. Using reference TRBV7-2 and TRBJ2-5 for the parts outside the CDR3, the full variable domain is GAGVSQSPSNKVTEKGKDVELRCDPISGHTALYWYRQSLGQGLEFLIYFQGNSAPDKSGLPSDRFSAERTGGSVSTLTIQRTQQEDSAVYLCASSLGQGETQYFGPGTRLLVL.

The V call is TRBV27, the J call TRBJ1-2; TRBD1 aligns across 8 bases. Germline V gene data show CDR1 as MNHEY and CDR2 as SMNVEV (reference sequence). The CDR3 length is 16 residues. After removal of 3 bases from V and 2 bases from J, the junction contained 8 bases not matched to a gene. The CDR3 DNA is TGTGCCAGCAGTTTCTACGTCGGACAGGGAAACTATGGCTACACCTTC. Residues: CASSFYVGQGNYGYTF.

This clone was picked up a small number of times. The V gene is TRBV5-6, the J gene TRBJ2-3; D is unresolved. Germline V gene data show CDR1 as SGHDT and CDR2 as YYEEEE. This CDR3 spans 11 amino acids. V lost 0 bases to trimming and J lost 11 bases, with 7 bases between them. CDR3 bases: TGTGCCAGCAGCTTGGGACTCAAGCAGTATTTT. It is translated as CASSLGLKQYF. Complete variable domain (other parts from reference TRBV5-6 and TRBJ2-3): DAGVTQSPTHLIKTRGQQVTLRCSPKSGHDTVSWYQQALGQGPQFIFQYYEEEERQRGNFPDRFSGHQFPNYSSELNVNALLLGDSALYLCASSLGLKQYFGPGTRLTVL.

The J gene is TRBJ2-7, the V gene TRBV7-9; D is possibly TRBD1 (6 bases). V lost 5 bases to trimming and J lost 2 bases, with 13 bases between them. Germline values: CDR1 SEHNR, CDR2 FQNEAQ (reference sequence). The CDR3 contains 14 residues. The CDR3 DNA reads as TGTGCCAGCAGCGATAACAGGGCCCCCTACGAGCAGTACTTC. Translated, it gives CASSDNRAPYEQYF.

This chain connects TRBV11-2 to TRBJ2-7, with 8 bases lining up with TRBD1. The germline V gene has CDR1 SGHAT and CDR2 FQNNGV. The CDR3 sequence is 15 residues long. Trimming at V came to 4 bases and at J to 1 base, leaving 6 bases not matched to a gene. The CDR3 DNA follows: TGTGCCAGCAGCTCGCTTCGACAGGGGTCCTACGAGCAGTACTTC. Translation: CASSSLRQGSYEQYF.

The chain recombines TRBV18 with TRBJ1-1; 8 bases line up with TRBD1. CDR3 length: 14 amino acids. Losses at the gene ends were 3 bases for V and 8 bases for J; bases not matched to a gene: 8. CDR1 and CDR2 from the germline V gene are KGHSH and LQKENI. CDR3 nucleotide sequence: TGTGCCAGCTCACCTACAGGGGGTTCTGGGGAAGCTTTCTTT. It codes for CASSPTGGSGEAFF.

This clone was counted a single time. The chain links TRBV7-9 to TRBJ2-1; tentative D call: TRBD2 (7 bases). Germline V lookup: CDR1 SEHNR, CDR2 FQNEAQ (reference sequence). The length of the CDR3 is 15 residues. The V end lost 2 bases, the J end lost 7 bases, and 15 bases lay between the germline ends. CDR3 nucleotides: TGTGCCAGCAGCTTACGTGGGGGGGCGGAAAATGAGCAGTTCTTC. This codes for CASSLRGGAENEQFF.

This chain connects TRBV6-6 to TRBJ2-3, with D possibly being TRBD1 (5 bases). Per the germline V gene, CDR1 is MNHNY and CDR2 is SVGAGI (reference sequence). CDR3 size: 13 residues. The V and J ends lost 7 bases and 2 bases respectively, with 10 bases between them. CDR3 region: CASKVGPTDTQYF. In nucleotides, the CDR3 is TGTGCCAGCAAGGTGGGGCCCACAGATACGCAGTATTTT.

Comments on this clone: This sample includes further DNA sequences coding for the same CDR3. V gene TRBV6-6 combines with J gene TRBJ1-2; TRBD1 might be the D (5 bases). This CDR3 region has 11 residues. Per germline, CDR1 MNHNY and CDR2 SVGAGI (reference sequence). The V and J ends lost 7 bases and 5 bases respectively, with 8 bases between them. The CDR3 sequence: CASTTGYGYTF. DNA for the CDR3: TGTGCCAGCACCACAGGATATGGCTACACCTTC.

About this clone itself: The junction departs from the called germline gene at one end, perhaps through a read error. This chain connects TRBV5-1 to TRBJ2-6; tentatively, D is TRBD1 (5 bases). Germline V gene lookup returns CDR1 SGHRS and CDR2 YFSETQ. The CDR3 totals 15 residues. The CDR3: CASSAINSGANVRTF. In DNA, the CDR3 is TGCGCCAGCAGCGCGATCAACTCTGGGGCCAACGTCCGGACTTTC.

This sequence joins TRBV5-1 and TRBJ1-1; D is undetermined. V lost 0 bases and J lost 0, with 12 bases in between. The CDR3 is 16 residues long. Germline CDR1 reads SGHRS; CDR2 reads YFSETQ. Written as DNA, the CDR3 is TGCGCCAGCAGCTTGGCTCCAGGTTCAATGAACACTGAAGCTTTCTTT. As protein: CASSLAPGSMNTEAFF.

Comment on this clone: Different DNA sequences within this sample yield the same CDR3. The rearrangement uses TRBV7-3 and TRBJ2-3, with 12 positions matching TRBD2. This CDR3 is 14 amino acids long. Germline-derived CDR1 and CDR2 are SGHTA and FQGTGA. V dropped 5 bases and J dropped 5; count of bases not matched to a gene: 2. The CDR3 sequence: CASSPGLAGDTQYF. CDR3 bases: TGTGCCAGCAGCCCGGGACTAGCGGGAGATACGCAGTATTTT.